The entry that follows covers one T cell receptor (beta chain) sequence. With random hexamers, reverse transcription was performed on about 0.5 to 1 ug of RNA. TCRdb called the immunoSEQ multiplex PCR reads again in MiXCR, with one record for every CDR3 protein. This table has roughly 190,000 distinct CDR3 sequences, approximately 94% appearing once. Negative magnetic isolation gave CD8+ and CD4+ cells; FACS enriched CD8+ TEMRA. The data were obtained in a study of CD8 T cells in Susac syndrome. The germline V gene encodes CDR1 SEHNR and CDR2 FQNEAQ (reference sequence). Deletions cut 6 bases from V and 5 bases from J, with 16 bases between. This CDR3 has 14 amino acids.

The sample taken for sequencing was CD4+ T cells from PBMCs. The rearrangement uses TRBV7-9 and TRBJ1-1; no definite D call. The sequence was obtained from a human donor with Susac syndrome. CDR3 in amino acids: CASRASPASTEAFF. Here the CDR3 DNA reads TGTGCCAGCAGGGCTTCTCCGGCCTCAACTGAAGCTTTCTTT.